The T cell receptor (beta chain) under discussion was sequenced for a study of blood T cell repertoires in COVID-19. Study-level background: Whether acute or convalescent, the COVID-19 samples came from the United States, Italy and Spain. PBMCs, B-cell-depleted T cells, or T cells were the source of the cDNA or gDNA that made up the material.

This clone was counted only a few times. Original handling: Using reference gene primer amplification, nucleated cell counts were estimated. Sequencing used immunoSEQ multiplex PCR; TCRdb keeps in-frame clones, though not all of them. V, J and clone size derive from that table, while D and trimming were established from the DNA sequence. The sample contains about 100,000 clones, around four fifths of which appear only once. The V end was cut by 1 base, the J end by 8 bases, with 8 bases between. This CDR3 has 11 amino acids. Germline CDR1 reads DFQATT; CDR2 reads SNEGSKA (reference sequence). The chain couples TRBV20-1 to TRBJ1-1, with a possible D match to TRBD1 (5 bases). The clonotype was recovered from a woman aged 70 to 79 with acute or convalescent COVID-19. Sequencing was performed on peripheral blood. The CDR3 sequence is CSARGGREAFF. The CDR3 DNA reads TGCAGTGCTAGAGGGGGGAGGGAAGCTTTCTTT.